This T cell receptor (beta chain) was recovered during a study of blood T cell repertoires in COVID-19. Study-wide background: Samples taken during acute and convalescent COVID-19 were collected in the United States, Italy and Spain. The analysed material was cDNA or gDNA that came from T cells, B-cell-depleted T cells, or PBMCs.

Study processing details: By means of reference gene primer amplification, nucleated cell counts were estimated. Assay: immunoSEQ multiplex PCR; the TCRdb copy retains only in-frame clones and omits some. That table gives V, J and clone size, and the DNA gave D and trimming. The repertoire has about 97,000 clones, approximately 90% of them found once; the top ten carry 1.7%. This CDR3 is 14 amino acids long. Germline assignment: CDR1 GTSNPN and CDR2 SVGIG (reference sequence). Unmatched junction bases numbered 5, after V lost 2 bases and J lost 4 bases. This clone was counted once. The chain joins TRBV30 to TRBJ1-3; 7 nucleotides match TRBD1. The sequence was collected from a man aged 60 to 75 with acute or convalescent COVID-19. Specimen: peripheral blood. This chain's CDR3 is CAWSSGTAGNTIYF. CDR3 bases: TGTGCCTGGAGTTCTGGGACAGCGGGAAACACCATATATTTT.